The 14 T cell receptor beta chains below come from one sample, sequenced in a study of blood T cell repertoires in COVID-19. Method: immunoSEQ multiplex PCR; TCRdb's copy keeps in-frame clones and lacks some. The sample shows almost 85,000 clones, about 89% of them seen only once. Sequenced: PBMCs or T cells enriched from blood (not recorded which). These TCRs come from a woman aged 45-59 years with acute COVID-19.

The V call is TRBV6-5, the J call TRBJ1-5; the D gene is possibly TRBD1 (5 bases). V lost 7 bases, J lost 7 bases, and 11 bases lay in between. CDR1 MNHEY and CDR2 SVGAGI come from the germline V gene. The CDR3 is 12 amino acids. This CDR3 is CASKGVQQPQHF. In DNA form, the CDR3 reads TGTGCCAGCAAAGGGGTTCAGCAGCCCCAGCATTTT.

The chain is built from TRBV5-4 and TRBJ2-1; D might be TRBD2 (5 bases). V lost 4 bases and J 7 bases, leaving 12 bases between the germline ends. The V gene's germline CDR1 is SGHNT and CDR2 YYREEE (reference sequence). The CDR3 spans 13 residues. CDR3 residues: CASSPTRMNEQFF. CDR3 in DNA: TGTGCCAGCAGCCCCACTAGAATGAATGAGCAGTTCTTC.

This rearrangement joins TRBV6-5 to TRBJ1-6; 10 nucleotides line up with TRBD1. Germline V lookup: CDR1 MNHEY, CDR2 SVGAGI. The CDR3 consists of 14 residues. The ends lost 5 bases at V and 8 bases at J; junction bases unmatched: 3. CDR3 DNA sequence: TGTGCCAGCAGTAGGGACAGGGGTGATTCACCCCTCCACTTT. This gives the protein CASSRDRGDSPLHF.

The chain has TRBV19 and TRBJ1-5, with 7 bases matching TRBD1. Losses at the gene ends were 5 bases for V and 4 bases for J; bases not matched to a gene: 8. This CDR3 has 15 residues. CDR1 is LNHDA and CDR2 is SQIVND in the germline V gene (reference sequence). CDR3 sequence (DNA): TGTGCCAGTAGTCCCTCGGACAGGCGGAATCAGCCCCAGCATTTT. Encoded protein: CASSPSDRRNQPQHF. The full variable domain, completed using reference TRBV19 and TRBJ1-5, is DGGITQSPKYLFRKEGQNVTLSCEQNLNHDAMYWYRQDPGQGLRLIYYSQIVNDFQKGDIAEGYSVSREKKESFPLTVTSAQKNPTAFYLCASSPSDRRNQPQHFGDGTRLSIL.

The chain uses TRBV4-3 and TRBJ1-1; TRBD1 matches at 9 bases. CDR1 and CDR2 from the germline V gene are LGHNA and YSLEER. Germline trimming cut 4 bases from V and 8 bases from J; bases unmatched to any gene: 5. The CDR3 contains 13 residues. CDR3 amino acids: CASSPQGAIEAFF. DNA of the CDR3: TGCGCCAGCAGCCCACAGGGGGCTATCGAAGCTTTCTTT.

This clone was detected only once. The V gene is TRBV12-3 or TRBV12-4, the J gene TRBJ2-1; D gene unclear. The CDR3 is 11 residues long. With 3 bases removed from V and 8 bases from J, the gap between germline ends came to 5 bases. CDR3 sequence (DNA): TGTGCCAGCAGTTTTGGCTATGAGCAGTTCTTC. Its protein is CASSFGYEQFF.

The chain joins TRBV9 to TRBJ1-2; D not resolved. This CDR3 contains 13 residues. V lost 3 bases and J 1 base, leaving 7 bases between the germline ends. Per germline, CDR1 SGDLS and CDR2 YYNGEE. Written as DNA, the CDR3 is TGTGCCAGCAGCGGTATGTATAACTATGGCTACACCTTC. It translates to CASSGMYNYGYTF.

The chain couples TRBV19 to TRBJ2-7, with 9 bases fitting TRBD1. The junction had 20 bases not matched to a gene; V was cut back by 5 bases and J by 0 bases. CDR3 size: 20 residues. Germline V gene lookup returns CDR1 LNHDA and CDR2 SQIVND (reference sequence). CDR3 nucleotides: TGTGCCAGTAGTGTCCTACCGGGACAGGGCCAAAAGACTAGCTCCTACGAGCAGTACTTC. Amino acids: CASSVLPGQGQKTSSYEQYF.

The CDR3 protein is CASSLDRQGASDTQYF. Here the CDR3 DNA reads TGTGCCAGCAGCTTGGATCGGCAGGGGGCATCAGATACGCAGTATTTT. The J gene is TRBJ2-3, the V gene TRBV5-4; 8 nucleotides align to TRBD1. Germline lookup yields CDR1 SGHNT and CDR2 YYREEE (reference sequence). CDR3 length: 16 amino acids. The trim removed 0 bases at V and 4 bases at J, leaving 7 bases unmatched.

This clone was recorded a few times. V and J are TRBV7-2 and TRBJ1-1; tentative D call: TRBD1 (5 bases). The V end lost 3 bases, the J end lost 2 bases, and 10 bases lay between the germline ends. The CDR3 loop spans 14 amino acids. From germline, CDR1 is SGHTA and CDR2 FQGNSA. CDR3 DNA sequence: TGTGCCAGCAGCTTGGAGGGGTTAAACACTGAAGCTTTCTTT. Translation gives CASSLEGLNTEAFF.

The J gene is TRBJ2-3, the V gene TRBV7-3; 12 bases are shared with TRBD2. V dropped 1 base and J dropped 2; count of bases not matched to a gene: 10. The CDR3 is made up of 19 amino acids. The germline gives CDR1 SGHTA, CDR2 FQGTGA. CDR3 amino acids: CASSLKRLAGGPVTDTQYF. The CDR3 DNA follows: TGTGCCAGCAGCTTAAAGCGGCTAGCGGGAGGGCCCGTCACAGATACGCAGTATTTT.

This sequence joins TRBV11-2 and TRBJ2-1; 7 bases match TRBD2. Germline-derived CDR1 and CDR2 are SGHAT and FQNNGV. Trimming removed 4 bases from V and 6 bases from J; junction bases left unmatched: 12. The CDR3 covers 16 residues. As DNA, the CDR3 is TGTGCCAGCAGCTACTTTTTTGGGGGAGGGGCCAATGAGCAGTTCTTC. This encodes CASSYFFGGGANEQFF.

The chain combines TRBV7-2 with TRBJ2-4, with D maybe TRBD2 (6 bases). V lost 5 bases, J lost 4 bases, and 9 bases lay in between. CDR1 and CDR2 from the germline V gene are SGHTA and FQGNSA. This CDR3 is built from 13 residues. The CDR3 coding sequence is TGTGCCAGCAGCCCGGGGACTAAAAACATTCAGTACTTC. Translation: CASSPGTKNIQYF.

The gene calls are TRBV24-1 and TRBJ1-2, with 10 bases aligning to TRBD1. From germline, CDR1 is KGHDR and CDR2 SFDVKD. The CDR3 has 14 residues. V lost 0 bases to trimming and J lost 6 bases; unmatched junction nucleotides: 0. This chain's CDR3 is CATSDLDRGHGYTF. As DNA, the CDR3 is TGTGCCACCAGTGATTTGGACAGGGGGCATGGCTACACCTTC.